This entry lists 18 T cell receptor beta chains sequenced from one sample in a study of CD8 T cells in ankylosing spondylitis. TCRdb reprocessed the 5' RACE reads via MiXCR and lists one record per CDR3 protein. The sample comprises about 360,000 distinct CDR3 sequences, approximately 22% of which are singletons, and 10% to 15% rests with the top ten. Sequencing was performed on blood, either unsorted or a sorted T cell fraction (not recorded which). The receptors shown here come from a male donor with ankylosing spondylitis or in good health (not recorded which).

This clonotype was picked up a small number of times. The gene calls are TRBV27 and TRBJ2-7; 8 bases line up with TRBD1. Germline-derived CDR1 and CDR2 are MNHEY and SMNVEV (reference sequence). The CDR3 sequence is 15 residues long. Trimming cost V 6 bases and J 5 bases; bases outside gene matches: 12. The CDR3 DNA is TGTGCCAGCAGCCAGGACAGGGATCATTGTGACGAGCAGTACTTC. This translates into CASSQDRDHCDEQYF.

This clonotype was recorded a few times. This sequence joins TRBV5-6 and TRBJ2-4; D is perhaps TRBD1 (5 bases). The CDR3 is 13 amino acids. The germline V gene has CDR1 SGHDT and CDR2 YYEEEE. V was clipped by 5 bases and J by 6 bases, with 12 bases between them. The CDR3 region is CASRKGWGNIQYF. The CDR3 DNA is TGTGCCAGCAGGAAGGGGTGGGGAAACATTCAGTACTTC.

In this sample, this clonotype turned up a few times. This chain links TRBV12-3 or TRBV12-4 with TRBJ2-7; possibly TRBD1 for D (6 bases). The V and J ends lost 8 bases and 0 bases respectively, with 17 bases between them. This CDR3 has 15 amino acids. The CDR3 region has the DNA TGTGCCAGCGGATCGCAGGTGGACAGCTCCTACGAGCAGTACTTC. This translates into CASGSQVDSSYEQYF.

This clonotype turned up a few times. The V gene is TRBV14, the J gene TRBJ2-1; TRBD2 aligns across 7 bases. The CDR3 loop spans 17 amino acids. CDR1 and CDR2 (germline): SGHDN, FVKESK. The V segment lost 1 base and the J segment 7 bases; nucleotides outside the gene matches: 13. This chain's CDR3 is CASSQAYVHEGGNEQFF. In nucleotides, the CDR3 is TGTGCCAGCAGCCAAGCTTACGTTCACGAGGGAGGGAATGAGCAGTTCTTC.

This clonotype was observed a few times. The V gene is TRBV7-9, the J gene TRBJ2-1, with TRBD1 matching over 10 bases. The CDR3 has 15 residues. Germline CDR1 reads SEHNR; CDR2 reads FQNEAQ (reference sequence). After removal of 5 bases from V and 4 bases from J, the junction contained 5 bases not matched to a gene. CDR3 nucleotides: TGTGCCAGCAGCAGAGGGACAGGGGTTTACAATGAGCAGTTCTTC. This sequence encodes CASSRGTGVYNEQFF.

In this sample, this clonotype turned up a few times. The chain joins TRBV12-3 or TRBV12-4 to TRBJ2-7, with 8 bases identical to TRBD1. The CDR3 consists of 15 residues. Trimming removed 6 bases from V and 3 bases from J; junction bases left unmatched: 10. For the CDR3, the DNA is TGTGCCAGCAGGCCTCGGACAGGGACCTTCTACGAGCAGTACTTC. Its translation: CASRPRTGTFYEQYF.

Here the CDR3 DNA reads TGTGCCAGCAGCTCAACGACACATTCTACCTACGAGCAGTACTTC. It translates to CASSSTTHSTYEQYF. The chain combines TRBV7-9 with TRBJ2-7; D call uncertain. CDR1 SEHNR and CDR2 FQNEAQ come from the germline V gene (reference sequence). This CDR3 contains 15 residues. Trimming removed 4 bases from V and 2 bases from J, with 15 bases in between.

V is TRBV19 and J is TRBJ2-2; maybe TRBD1 (5 bases). V was trimmed by 7 bases and J by 4 bases, leaving 7 bases between them. CDR1 and CDR2 (germline): LNHDA, SQIVND (reference sequence). The length of the CDR3 is 12 residues. The CDR3 DNA sequence: TGTGCCAGTACCCAGGGCACCGGGGAGCTGTTTTTT. It encodes CASTQGTGELFF.

This clonotype was seen a few times. This chain connects TRBV6-5 to TRBJ1-2; D remains ambiguous. Trimming stripped 2 bases from V and 4 bases from J, with 11 bases between. The germline gives CDR1 MNHEY, CDR2 SVGAGI. The CDR3 consists of 14 residues. CDR3: CASSYEGSTYGYTF. CDR3 bases: TGTGCCAGCAGTTACGAGGGTTCAACCTATGGCTACACCTTC.

The V gene is TRBV5-1, the J gene TRBJ2-6; D might be TRBD1 (6 bases). The V gene's germline CDR1 is SGHRS and CDR2 YFSETQ. This CDR3 contains 16 residues. V dropped 4 bases and J dropped 8 bases, with 19 bases sitting between them. The CDR3 is CASSPKVNQGTNVLTF. The CDR3 nucleotides read TGCGCCAGCAGCCCTAAAGTCAATCAGGGGACCAACGTCCTGACTTTC.

The chain combines TRBV4-1 with TRBJ2-7; D is perhaps TRBD1 (6 bases). The germline V gene has CDR1 MGHRA and CDR2 YSYEKL. The CDR3 is 15 residues long. V dropped 4 bases and J dropped 3 bases, with 16 bases sitting between them. CDR3 in amino acids: CASSPNPGTSYEQYF. In nucleotides, the CDR3 is TGCGCCAGCAGCCCTAACCCCGGGACAAGCTACGAGCAGTACTTC.

This clonotype has only a few counts. This chain links TRBV29-1 with TRBJ2-3, with 12 bases fitting TRBD2. This CDR3 region has 16 residues. V lost 3 bases and J lost 5; bases outside the gene matches: 9. Germline V lookup: CDR1 SQVTM, CDR2 ANQGSEA. CDR3 DNA sequence: TGCAGCGTTGAGTTGCCTAGCGGGGGGGAAGGAGATACGCAGTATTTT. This gives the protein CSVELPSGGEGDTQYF.

This clonotype has only a few counts. The rearrangement uses TRBV7-9 and TRBJ2-5; 11 bases are shared with TRBD2. V was clipped by 4 bases and J by 4 bases; unmatched bases: 11. Germline loops: CDR1 SEHNR, CDR2 FQNEAQ (reference sequence). This CDR3 is built from 17 residues. This CDR3 is CASSSTSLAGGLETQYF. CDR3 coding DNA: TGTGCCAGCAGCTCGACCTCTCTAGCGGGGGGCCTAGAGACCCAGTACTTC. The entire variable domain, with the rest obtained from reference TRBV7-9 and TRBJ2-5, is as follows: DTGVSQNPRHKITKRGQNVTFRCDPISEHNRLYWYRQTLGQGPEFLTYFQNEAQLEKSRLLSDRFSAERPKGSFSTLEIQRTEQGDSAMYLCASSSTSLAGGLETQYFGPGTRLLVL.

This clonotype has only a few counts. The chain has TRBV10-3 and TRBJ1-2; perhaps TRBD1 as D (6 bases). Germline V gene data show CDR1 as ENHRY and CDR2 as SYGVKD. The length of the CDR3 is 15 residues. V was shortened by 0 bases and J by 1 base, with 9 bases between the two germline ends. This CDR3 reads CAISESTGGNYGYTF. As DNA, the CDR3 is TGTGCCATCAGTGAGTCGACAGGTGGTAACTATGGCTACACCTTC.

This clonotype was counted a few times. The chain carries TRBV12-3 or TRBV12-4 and TRBJ2-5, with D maybe TRBD2 (5 bases). The CDR3 spans 14 residues. Trimming removed 6 bases at V and 4 bases at J, with 15 bases between. CDR3 loop: CASSRSVVGETQYF. The CDR3 nucleotides are TGTGCCAGCAGCCGTAGCGTCGTTGGAGAGACCCAGTACTTC.

This rearrangement joins TRBV29-1 to TRBJ2-3; 8 bases match TRBD2. This CDR3 has 15 residues. The V gene end was trimmed by 4 bases and the J gene end by 2 bases; junction bases not matched to a gene: 8. Germline CDR1 and CDR2: SQVTM and ANQGSEA. The CDR3 region is CSVVLPGGATDTQYF. Here the CDR3 DNA reads TGCAGCGTTGTCCTGCCCGGGGGGGCCACAGATACGCAGTATTTT.

J is TRBJ2-1 and V is TRBV2; D unclear. The CDR3 runs 14 residues. Trimming cost V 3 bases and J 8 bases, with 14 bases left between them. Germline CDR1 is SNHLY and CDR2 is FYNNEI. The DNA for the CDR3 is TGTGCCAGCAGTGAGCGGTCGGCCGTCGATGAGCAGTTCTTC. This gives the protein CASSERSAVDEQFF.

This clonotype was counted ten times or more. The chain combines TRBV12-3 or TRBV12-4 with TRBJ2-3; 11 bases align to TRBD1. V was clipped by 2 bases and J by 3 bases; unmatched bases: 7. The CDR3 runs 17 residues. The CDR3 loop reads CASSLSPGTGGTDTQYF. The CDR3 nucleotides are TGTGCCAGCAGTTTAAGTCCCGGGACAGGGGGAACAGATACGCAGTATTTT.